These 30 T cell receptor beta chains were sequenced from one sample in a study of CXCR3-negative and CXCR3-positive naive CD8 T cells. UMI-labeled TRB cDNA libraries were prepared by 5' RACE. Each CDR3 protein gets one entry in TCRdb, which reprocessed the 5' RACE reads and gives no DNA. This sample's table has fewer than 65,000 distinct CDR3 sequences. Whole-study results and caveats: CXCR3-expressing naive cells carried TRB CDR3s more hydrophobic than those of CXCR3-negative naive cells.

Their recognized antigens are unknown. Sequencing input: naive CXCR3+ CD8+ T cells from blood. Subset specified: CD45RO-CCR7+CD27+CD95- naive CD8+ T cells expressing CXCR3 (TNR3+). The receptors originated from a human donor in good health. Some clones in this sample may be carry-over from other donors' samples.

This chain uses TRBV29-1 with TRBJ2-7; TCRdb picks TRBD1, but there is no DNA to check that call. The germline CDR1 and CDR2 sequences are SQVTM and ANQGSEA. The CDR3 extends over 13 amino acids. Here the CDR3 reads CSVEKQGPYEQYF.

The V call is TRBV7-6, the J call TRBJ1-1; TCRdb proposes TRBD1, but this gene call is untestable without DNA. The CDR3 is 16 amino acids. CDR1 SGHVS and CDR2 FNYEAQ come from the germline V gene. CDR3 residues: CASSLGFGPGHTEAFF.

The chain recombines TRBV12-3 or TRBV12-4 with TRBJ2-1. The CDR3 runs 14 residues. The CDR3 here is CASLLRPEYNEQFF.

This clonotype shows up as medium-sized (0.01 to 0.1%) by frequency. CDR3 residues: CATETGGATYEQYF. V is TRBV10-2 and J is TRBJ2-7. The CDR3 extends over 14 amino acids. The germline CDR1 and CDR2 sequences are WSHSY and SAAADI.

The chain has TRBV6-2 or TRBV6-3 and TRBJ2-7; TCRdb reports TRBD2, a call that lacks DNA to check it against. This CDR3 spans 14 amino acids. Germline CDR1 reads MNHEY; CDR2 reads SVGEGT. CDR3 sequence reads: CASSRRGGIYEQYF.

This chain joins TRBV7-8 and TRBJ2-1; TCRdb returns TRBD1, unconfirmable since there is no DNA. There are 15 residues in the CDR3. Germline lookup yields CDR1 SGHVS and CDR2 FQNEAQ. The CDR3 sequence: CASSLGRDSSNEQFF.

The V and J genes are TRBV29-1 and TRBJ1-2. The V gene's germline CDR1 is SQVTM and CDR2 ANQGSEA. The CDR3 extends over 11 amino acids. The CDR3 sequence: CSVVGDGGYTF.

V usage is TRBV12-3 or TRBV12-4 and J usage is TRBJ2-1; with no DNA, the TCRdb D assignment of TRBD2 cannot be verified. The CDR3 is made up of 16 amino acids. CDR3 loop: CASSNSSGFSYNEQFF.

The V call is TRBV7-9, the J call TRBJ2-3; TCRdb outputs TRBD2, but without DNA this stays unchecked. CDR3 size: 15 residues. Per germline, CDR1 SEHNR and CDR2 FQNEAQ (reference sequence). The CDR3 region is CASSLGGGGPHTQYF.

This chain connects TRBV20-1 to TRBJ1-5; without DNA, the TCRdb call of TRBD1 cannot be checked. From germline, CDR1 is DFQATT and CDR2 SNEGSKA (reference sequence). The CDR3 spans 16 residues. The CDR3 sequence: CSARPSPRTGVQPQHF.

This chain links TRBV10-2 with TRBJ2-2; TCRdb lists TRBD2, though no DNA is available to test this call. Looked up from germline, CDR1 is WSHSY and CDR2 is SAAADI. The CDR3 extends over 15 amino acids. This CDR3 reads CASSATSGYTGELFF.

The CDR3 region is CASSPPGQYYGYTF. The chain couples TRBV12-3 or TRBV12-4 to TRBJ1-2; the D call of TRBD1 rests on TCRdb alone, since no DNA is present to check it. The CDR3 spans 14 residues.

The rearrangement uses TRBV4-2 and TRBJ2-1; the D gene TCRdb calls, TRBD2, cannot be checked with no DNA. This CDR3 has 13 amino acids. Germline V gene sequence: CDR1 LGHNA, CDR2 YNFKEQ. The CDR3 region is CASSYGGADEQFF.

The rearrangement uses TRBV29-1 and TRBJ2-7; TCRdb reports TRBD1, a call that lacks DNA to check it against. Germline CDR1 reads SQVTM; CDR2 reads ANQGSEA. The CDR3 has 14 residues. The CDR3 sequence is CSVEGDRGTYEQYF.

The chain employs TRBV28 and TRBJ2-5. This CDR3 has 12 residues. The germline V gene has CDR1 MDHEN and CDR2 SYDVKM. The CDR3 is CASSWGQETQYF.

This rearrangement joins TRBV6-2 or TRBV6-3 to TRBJ2-5. Germline CDR1 reads MNHEY; CDR2 reads SVGEGT. This CDR3 has 13 amino acids. CDR3 region: CASSARYQETQYF.

This chain's CDR3 is CASSLRSADRSSGNTIYF. The chain joins TRBV21-1 to TRBJ1-3; TCRdb picks TRBD1, but there is no DNA to check that call. TRBV21-1 is a pseudogene. The CDR3 is made up of 18 amino acids.

The CDR3 sequence is CASSFRDSSYNEQFF. The chain combines TRBV7-2 with TRBJ2-1; the TCRdb call, TRBD1, lacks DNA for checking. The CDR3 runs 15 residues. Germline V gene sequence: CDR1 SGHTA, CDR2 FQGNSA.

J is TRBJ2-1 and V is TRBV3-1; lacking DNA, the TRBD1 call made by TCRdb goes unchecked. The CDR3 has 14 amino acids. CDR1 and CDR2 (germline): LGHDT, YNNKEL (reference sequence). The CDR3 loop reads CASSHIRGSDEQFF.

The rearrangement links TRBV11-2 to TRBJ2-5. The CDR3 is 13 amino acids. From germline, CDR1 is SGHAT and CDR2 FQNNGV. The CDR3 sequence is CASSSRMGETQYF.

The chain links TRBV28 to TRBJ2-1; TCRdb's D gene call, TRBD2, goes unchecked for lack of DNA. Germline lookup yields CDR1 MDHEN and CDR2 SYDVKM. The CDR3 covers 16 residues. The CDR3 protein is CASSIPGLAGAYEQFF.

V gene TRBV21-1 combines with J gene TRBJ1-1. TRBV21-1 is recorded as a pseudogene. The length of the CDR3 is 12 residues. CDR3 region: CASSKKDNEAFF.

Here the CDR3 reads CSANRGNTEAFF. The rearrangement links TRBV20-1 to TRBJ1-1; TCRdb outputs TRBD1, but without DNA this stays unchecked. Germline CDR1 and CDR2: DFQATT and SNEGSKA (reference sequence). CDR3 length equals 12 residues.

The J gene is TRBJ2-2, the V gene TRBV12-3 or TRBV12-4; without DNA, the TCRdb call of TRBD1 cannot be checked. The CDR3 covers 13 residues. The CDR3 here is CVGGRANTGELFF.

V usage is TRBV29-1 and J usage is TRBJ2-7; there is no DNA to check the TCRdb D call of TRBD1. Germline loops: CDR1 SQVTM, CDR2 ANQGSEA. CDR3 length equals 14 residues. CDR3 region: CSAYRQGAFYEQYF.

The chain couples TRBV5-6 to TRBJ2-7. Germline lookup yields CDR1 SGHDT and CDR2 YYEEEE. CDR3 length: 12 amino acids. The chain's CDR3 is CASSGISYEQYF.

The chain has TRBV7-9 and TRBJ2-7. This CDR3 is built from 13 residues. The germline V gene has CDR1 SEHNR and CDR2 FQNEAQ (reference sequence). The CDR3 here is CASSPQFLYEQYF.

This chain links TRBV4-2 with TRBJ2-5; the TCRdb call, TRBD2, lacks DNA for checking. Germline V CDR1 and CDR2: LGHNA, YNFKEQ. The CDR3 has 16 amino acids. The CDR3 region is CASSQDRRGAQETQYF.

The J gene is TRBJ2-7, the V gene TRBV7-8; with no DNA, the TCRdb D assignment of TRBD1 cannot be verified. The germline V gene has CDR1 SGHVS and CDR2 FQNEAQ. CDR3 size: 14 residues. The CDR3 sequence: CASSSAIRGIEQYF. The full variable domain, its missing parts supplied by reference TRBV7-8 and TRBJ2-7, is GAGVSQSPRYKVAKRGQDVALRCDPISGHVSLFWYQQALGQGPEFLTYFQNEAQLDKSGLPSDRFFAERPEGSVSTLKIQRTQQEDSAVYLCASSSAIRGIEQYFGPGTRLTVT.

V is TRBV11-2 and J is TRBJ2-2; TCRdb proposes TRBD1, but this gene call is untestable without DNA. The CDR3 is 16 amino acids. CDR1 and CDR2 (germline): SGHAT, FQNNGV. The CDR3: CASSYFTGGVTGELFF. The variable domain in full, with the rest retrieved from reference TRBV11-2 and TRBJ2-2, is EAGVAQSPRYKIIEKRQSVAFWCNPISGHATLYWYQQILGQGPKLLIQFQNNGVVDDSQLPKDRFSAERLKGVDSTLKIQPAKLEDSAVYLCASSYFTGGVTGELFFGEGSRLTVL.